This T cell receptor beta chain was obtained from a study of T cells in Graves' hyperthyroidism and ophthalmopathy. The V segment lost 8 bases and the J segment 6 bases; nucleotides outside the gene matches: 5. Germline values: CDR1 SNHLY, CDR2 FYNNEI. CDR3 length equals 15 residues. Study-level points and caveats: Blood samples included most of the expanded thyroid clonotypes exceeding 0.001.

Disease duration under 2 months; hyperthyroidism patients were aged 18 to 65. Out of approximately 9.9 ml of fresh peripheral blood came the PBMCs. The CDR3 regions of TCR beta were amplified from RNA transcripts. The HTBI primer set drove a first-round RT-PCR of the TCR CDR3. From the multiplex PCR reads, TCRdb called clonotypes with MiXCR, one entry per CDR3 protein. The sample carries approximately 25,000 distinct CDR3 sequences, 45% recorded once. As to this clonotype: Its antigen is undetermined.

The chain employs TRBV2 and TRBJ2-3; 16 bases map to TRBD2. The sequence was collected from a woman aged 25 to 45 with Graves' hyperthyroidism. The sequenced material came from blood. CDR3 amino acids: CASGTSGGDWDTQYF. CDR3 nucleotide sequence: TGTGCCAGCGGGACTAGCGGGGGGGATTGGGATACGCAGTATTTT.